A selection of T cell receptor beta chains follows, all from one sample in a study of cytomegalovirus exposure and HLA in healthy donors. TCRdb's table, derived via immunoSEQ multiplex PCR, lists solely in-frame clones and lacks some. This table holds over 150,000 clones, approximately 84% found once. The sequenced material came from PBMCs. The receptor source for this set is a girl aged 5-17 years in good health and CMV-seropositive. The CDR3 runs from the conserved cysteine through the conserved F or W. Fields, in order: CDR3 protein, CDR3 DNA, D gene, CDR3 length, clone size, V gene, J gene. The D gene is left open where the match is weak. Rows give clone size only sometimes, using once, few, many, or a class for an expanded clone.

cdr3_aa: CASSSRQGDQPQHF
cdr3_nt: TGTGCCAGCAGTTCCCGACAGGGGGATCAGCCCCAGCATTTT
d_call: TRBD1
cdr3_length: 14
clone_size: .
v_call: TRBV6-5
j_call: TRBJ1-5

cdr3_aa: CASSIRRESSYEQYF
cdr3_nt: TGTGCCAGTAGTATTAGACGGGAGAGCTCCTACGAGCAGTACTTC
d_call: .
cdr3_length: 15
clone_size: .
v_call: TRBV19
j_call: TRBJ2-7

cdr3_aa: CASSFRPGELFF
cdr3_nt: TGTGCCAGCAGCTTTCGTCCCGGGGAGCTGTTTTTT
d_call: .
cdr3_length: 12
clone_size: .
v_call: TRBV5-4
j_call: TRBJ2-2

cdr3_aa: CASSGHGAYEQYF
cdr3_nt: TGTGCCAGCAGCGGCCACGGGGCCTACGAGCAGTACTTC
d_call: .
cdr3_length: 13
clone_size: .
v_call: TRBV7-8
j_call: TRBJ2-7

cdr3_aa: CASSRNGGANYGYTF
cdr3_nt: TGTGCCAGCAGCCGGAACGGGGGAGCTAACTATGGCTACACCTTC
d_call: .
cdr3_length: 15
clone_size: .
v_call: TRBV14
j_call: TRBJ1-2

cdr3_aa: CAIMTGGRSNQPQHF
cdr3_nt: TGTGCCATTATGACAGGGGGCCGGAGCAATCAGCCCCAGCATTTT
d_call: TRBD1
cdr3_length: 15
clone_size: .
v_call: TRBV7-2
j_call: TRBJ1-5

cdr3_aa: CASSLDPTGYGYTF
cdr3_nt: TGTGCCAGCAGCTTAGATCCGACGGGCTATGGCTACACCTTC
d_call: .
cdr3_length: 14
clone_size: .
v_call: TRBV11-1
j_call: TRBJ1-2

cdr3_aa: CASSFTLPGGYTF
cdr3_nt: TGTGCCAGCAGTTTTACACTACCGGGGGGCTACACCTTC
d_call: .
cdr3_length: 13
clone_size: .
v_call: TRBV11-2
j_call: TRBJ1-2

cdr3_aa: CASRSGGLVLFF
cdr3_nt: TGTGCCAGTAGGAGTGGGGGCTTAGTGCTGTTTTTT
d_call: .
cdr3_length: 12
clone_size: .
v_call: TRBV19
j_call: TRBJ2-2

cdr3_aa: CASSSTGQTYGYTF
cdr3_nt: TGTGCCAGCAGCTCAACGGGACAAACCTATGGCTACACCTTC
d_call: .
cdr3_length: 14
clone_size: .
v_call: TRBV5-5
j_call: TRBJ1-2

cdr3_aa: CASSQADRGQEQYF
cdr3_nt: TGTGCCAGCAGCCAAGCGGACAGGGGGCAAGAGCAGTACTTC
d_call: TRBD1
cdr3_length: 14
clone_size: .
v_call: TRBV4-2
j_call: TRBJ2-7

cdr3_aa: CASSSQGNDGELFF
cdr3_nt: TGTGCCAGCAGCTCCCAGGGAAATGACGGGGAGCTGTTTTTT
d_call: .
cdr3_length: 14
clone_size: once
v_call: TRBV7-8
j_call: TRBJ2-2

cdr3_aa: CASSPPGGKSLGGYTF
cdr3_nt: TGTGCCAGCTCACCACCGGGGGGAAAATCCCTGGGTGGCTACACCTTC
d_call: .
cdr3_length: 16
clone_size: .
v_call: TRBV18
j_call: TRBJ1-2

cdr3_aa: CASDRGRREQYF
cdr3_nt: TGTGCCTCGGACAGGGGGCGAAGGGAGCAGTACTTC
d_call: TRBD1
cdr3_length: 12
clone_size: .
v_call: TRBV30
j_call: TRBJ2-7

cdr3_aa: CASSSKTSGGMSSYNEQFF
cdr3_nt: TGTGCCAGCAGCTCTAAGACTAGCGGGGGGATGAGCTCCTACAATGAGCAGTTCTTC
d_call: TRBD2
cdr3_length: 19
clone_size: once
v_call: TRBV7-9
j_call: TRBJ2-1

cdr3_aa: CASSVALDRGNTEAFF
cdr3_nt: TGTGCCAGCAGCGTAGCTTTAGACAGGGGGAACACTGAAGCTTTCTTT
d_call: TRBD1
cdr3_length: 16
clone_size: .
v_call: TRBV9
j_call: TRBJ1-1

cdr3_aa: CAIRGKQGENSPLHF
cdr3_nt: TGTGCCATCAGGGGGAAGCAGGGGGAAAATTCACCCCTCCACTTT
d_call: TRBD1
cdr3_length: 15
clone_size: .
v_call: TRBV10-3
j_call: TRBJ1-6

cdr3_aa: CASRRDLNNEQFF
cdr3_nt: TGCGCCAGCAGGCGGGACCTTAACAATGAGCAGTTCTTC
d_call: .
cdr3_length: 13
clone_size: .
v_call: TRBV10-1
j_call: TRBJ2-1

cdr3_aa: CASNTAQGNSPLHF
cdr3_nt: TGCGCCAGCAATACCGCACAGGGGAATTCACCCCTCCACTTT
d_call: TRBD1
cdr3_length: 14
clone_size: once
v_call: TRBV5-1
j_call: TRBJ1-6

cdr3_aa: CASSQTFDGGSEAFF
cdr3_nt: TGCGCCAGCAGCCAGACCTTCGATGGGGGGAGTGAAGCTTTCTTT
d_call: .
cdr3_length: 15
clone_size: .
v_call: TRBV4-1
j_call: TRBJ1-1

cdr3_aa: CASSPGFGYTF
cdr3_nt: TGTGCCAGCAGTCCAGGGTTTGGCTACACCTTC
d_call: .
cdr3_length: 11
clone_size: .
v_call: TRBV6-5
j_call: TRBJ1-2

cdr3_aa: CASTSIGGGTEAFF
cdr3_nt: TGTGCCAGTACCTCCATTGGGGGGGGGACTGAAGCTTTCTTT
d_call: .
cdr3_length: 14
clone_size: .
v_call: TRBV19
j_call: TRBJ1-1

cdr3_aa: CASSVYEQYF
cdr3_nt: TGTGCCAGCAGCGTGTACGAGCAGTACTTC
d_call: .
cdr3_length: 10
clone_size: few
v_call: TRBV2
j_call: TRBJ2-7

cdr3_aa: CASSSTGTYGYTF
cdr3_nt: TGTGCCAGCAGTTCCACAGGGACCTATGGCTACACCTTC
d_call: .
cdr3_length: 13
clone_size: .
v_call: TRBV6-5
j_call: TRBJ1-2

cdr3_aa: CASSTGGRLKETQYF
cdr3_nt: TGTGCCAGCAGTACCGGGGGGCGCCTAAAAGAGACCCAGTACTTC
d_call: .
cdr3_length: 15
clone_size: .
v_call: TRBV6-5
j_call: TRBJ2-5

cdr3_aa: CASSDSRNTEAFF
cdr3_nt: TGTGCCAGCAGTGATTCGAGGAACACTGAAGCTTTCTTT
d_call: .
cdr3_length: 13
clone_size: few
v_call: TRBV2
j_call: TRBJ1-1

cdr3_aa: CASSYRGFRDGYTF
cdr3_nt: TGTGCCAGTAGTTACAGGGGTTTTCGTGATGGCTACACCTTC
d_call: TRBD1
cdr3_length: 14
clone_size: .
v_call: TRBV19
j_call: TRBJ1-2

cdr3_aa: CASSFGGGRNTIYF
cdr3_nt: TGTGCCAGCAGCTTTGGGGGCGGCAGAAACACCATATATTTT
d_call: .
cdr3_length: 14
clone_size: .
v_call: TRBV28
j_call: TRBJ1-3

cdr3_aa: CAISFSGDYGYTF
cdr3_nt: TGTGCCATCAGTTTTTCGGGGGACTATGGCTACACCTTC
d_call: .
cdr3_length: 13
clone_size: .
v_call: TRBV10-3
j_call: TRBJ1-2

cdr3_aa: CASSLSQGRGYTF
cdr3_nt: TGTGCCAGCAGTTTATCGCAGGGTCGTGGCTACACCTTC
d_call: .
cdr3_length: 13
clone_size: .
v_call: TRBV27
j_call: TRBJ1-2

cdr3_aa: CASRLTGTNYGYTF
cdr3_nt: TGTGCCAGTAGGCTCACAGGGACAAACTATGGCTACACCTTC
d_call: .
cdr3_length: 14
clone_size: .
v_call: TRBV19
j_call: TRBJ1-2

cdr3_aa: CASSLGKEQPQHF
cdr3_nt: TGTGCCAGCAGCTTAGGCAAGGAGCAGCCCCAGCATTTT
d_call: .
cdr3_length: 13
clone_size: .
v_call: TRBV7-8
j_call: TRBJ1-5

cdr3_aa: CASSSLDNSYEQYF
cdr3_nt: TGTGCCAGCAGCTCCTTGGACAACTCCTACGAGCAGTACTTC
d_call: .
cdr3_length: 14
clone_size: .
v_call: TRBV11-2
j_call: TRBJ2-7

cdr3_aa: CAWRGKQPKQYF
cdr3_nt: TGTGCCTGGAGGGGCAAACAACCCAAGCAGTACTTC
d_call: .
cdr3_length: 12
clone_size: .
v_call: TRBV30
j_call: TRBJ2-7

cdr3_aa: CASSQTGILPSTDTQYF
cdr3_nt: TGTGCCAGCAGCCAGACAGGGATTTTACCGAGCACAGATACGCAGTATTTT
d_call: TRBD1
cdr3_length: 17
clone_size: .
v_call: TRBV7-2
j_call: TRBJ2-3

cdr3_aa: CASSPGLDRARSEQYF
cdr3_nt: TGTGCCAGCAGCCCCGGGTTGGACAGGGCAAGGTCCGAGCAGTACTTC
d_call: TRBD1
cdr3_length: 16
clone_size: few
v_call: TRBV7-8
j_call: TRBJ2-7

cdr3_aa: CASNLGGNYGYTF
cdr3_nt: TGTGCCAGCAATTTGGGGGGTAACTATGGCTACACCTTC
d_call: .
cdr3_length: 13
clone_size: .
v_call: TRBV5-6
j_call: TRBJ1-2

cdr3_aa: CASSSGTGGARTEAFF
cdr3_nt: TGTGCCAGCAGTTCTGGGACAGGGGGCGCGAGGACTGAAGCTTTCTTT
d_call: TRBD1
cdr3_length: 16
clone_size: .
v_call: TRBV6-7
j_call: TRBJ1-1

cdr3_aa: CASSISGAGNEKLFF
cdr3_nt: TGTGCCAGCAGTATTTCGGGTGCCGGTAATGAAAAACTGTTTTTT
d_call: .
cdr3_length: 15
clone_size: .
v_call: TRBV6-5
j_call: TRBJ1-4

cdr3_aa: CASSQTGTAYEQYF
cdr3_nt: TGTGCCAGCAGCCAAACCGGGACAGCCTACGAGCAGTACTTC
d_call: TRBD1
cdr3_length: 14
clone_size: .
v_call: TRBV27
j_call: TRBJ2-7

cdr3_aa: CASSYRRGMNTEAFF
cdr3_nt: TGTGCCAGCAGTTACAGAAGGGGAATGAACACTGAAGCTTTCTTT
d_call: .
cdr3_length: 15
clone_size: .
v_call: TRBV6-5
j_call: TRBJ1-1

cdr3_aa: CASSESTGLSPLHF
cdr3_nt: TGCGCCAGCAGTGAGTCGACAGGACTTTCACCCCTCCACTTT
d_call: .
cdr3_length: 14
clone_size: once
v_call: TRBV10-1
j_call: TRBJ1-6

cdr3_aa: CASSEPPQLPFYGYTF
cdr3_nt: TGTGCCAGCAGTGAGCCCCCACAGTTACCTTTCTATGGCTACACCTTC
d_call: .
cdr3_length: 16
clone_size: few
v_call: TRBV2
j_call: TRBJ1-2

cdr3_aa: CASSFRDYNYGYTF
cdr3_nt: TGTGCCAGTAGTTTCCGTGACTATAACTATGGCTACACCTTC
d_call: .
cdr3_length: 14
clone_size: .
v_call: TRBV19
j_call: TRBJ1-2

cdr3_aa: CASSYSTAELNEKLFF
cdr3_nt: TGTGCCAGCAGTTACTCGACAGCAGAGCTGAATGAAAAACTGTTTTTT
d_call: .
cdr3_length: 16
clone_size: few
v_call: TRBV6-6
j_call: TRBJ1-4

cdr3_aa: CASSVDSLNSPLHF
cdr3_nt: TGTGCCAGCAGCGTGGACAGCCTAAATTCACCCCTCCACTTT
d_call: .
cdr3_length: 14
clone_size: .
v_call: TRBV7-9
j_call: TRBJ1-6

cdr3_aa: CASSPRENTEAFF
cdr3_nt: TGTGCCAGCAGTCCGCGGGAAAACACTGAAGCTTTCTTT
d_call: .
cdr3_length: 13
clone_size: few
v_call: TRBV6-1
j_call: TRBJ1-1

cdr3_aa: CASSGMRLADNNEQFF
cdr3_nt: TGTGCCAGCAGTGGTATGCGACTAGCGGATAACAATGAGCAGTTCTTC
d_call: TRBD2
cdr3_length: 16
clone_size: .
v_call: TRBV2
j_call: TRBJ2-1

cdr3_aa: CASGVSYEQYF
cdr3_nt: TGTGCTAGCGGGGTCTCCTACGAGCAGTACTTC
d_call: TRBD2
cdr3_length: 11
clone_size: .
v_call: TRBV30
j_call: TRBJ2-7

cdr3_aa: CASSVIQRNTEAFF
cdr3_nt: TGTGCCAGCAGCGTTATACAGAGGAACACTGAAGCTTTCTTT
d_call: .
cdr3_length: 14
clone_size: .
v_call: TRBV9
j_call: TRBJ1-1